The 7 T cell receptor beta chains reported below all come from one sample, sequenced in a study of T cells in Graves' hyperthyroidism and ophthalmopathy (dated by TCRdb to 2018 to 2020). Library preparation employed multiplex PCR. Instrument on record: Illumina HiSeq 2000. The TCR beta CDR3 regions were amplified from the RNA transcripts. For the first round of RT-PCR on the TCR CDR3, the HTBI primer set was used together with the Qiagen OneStep RT-PCR kit. The public reads were reanalyzed by TCRdb: fastp trimming at Q25, MiXCR alignment, in-frame beta chains only. Rows with one shared CDR3 protein collapse into an entry with the most common genes and DNA. Here the sample has hundreds of thousands of distinct CDR3 sequences; 45% occur a single time. The ten largest make up approximately 6.8% of the sample. Source material: peripheral blood or thyroid tissue (not recorded which). The source of these receptors is an adult man with Graves' disease, either hyperthyroidism or ophthalmopathy (not recorded which).

The rearrangement links TRBV25-1 to TRBJ1-2, with TRBD1 matching 7 bases. The V gene end was trimmed by 11 bases and the J gene end by 5 bases; junction bases not matched to a gene: 8. Looked up from germline, CDR1 is MGHDK and CDR2 is SYGVNS. The CDR3 extends over 12 amino acids. CDR3 loop: CALRQGGYGYTF. DNA for the CDR3: TGTGCCCTCAGACAGGGAGGGTATGGCTACACCTTC.

This clonotype was found a few times. The gene calls are TRBV9 and TRBJ2-7, with 7 bases identical to TRBD2. Losses at the gene ends were 0 bases for V and 6 bases for J; bases not matched to a gene: 6. Germline CDR1 and CDR2: SGDLS and YYNGEE. The CDR3 has 14 amino acids. The DNA for the CDR3 is TGTGCCAGCAGCGTAGACCGCGGGGGACCCGAGCAGTACTTC. It yields the protein CASSVDRGGPEQYF.

The chain links TRBV2 to TRBJ2-7; D gene unclear. Germline-derived CDR1 and CDR2 are SNHLY and FYNNEI. CDR3 length: 12 amino acids. Trimming cost V 6 bases and J 3 bases, with 9 bases left between them. CDR3 nucleotide sequence: TGTGCCAGCAGCGTGACGGACTACGAGCAGTACTTC. Translated: CASSVTDYEQYF.

V and J are TRBV29-1 and TRBJ1-1; perhaps TRBD1 as D (5 bases). The CDR3 consists of 15 residues. V gave up 1 base and J gave up 5 bases, with 17 bases separating them. Germline V lookup: CDR1 SQVTM, CDR2 ANQGSEA. The CDR3: CSVEGAGSGGTEAFF. As DNA, the CDR3 is TGCAGCGTTGAAGGGGCAGGGAGTGGCGGTACTGAAGCTTTCTTT.

Remarks on this clonotype: Germline is not matched at one junction end, which may reflect a read error. V is TRBV29-1 and J is TRBJ1-1; D is possibly TRBD1 (6 bases). Germline values: CDR1 SQVTM, CDR2 ANQGSEA. This CDR3 is built from 12 residues. The CDR3 spells CSFDRPGTEAFF. The CDR3 DNA follows: TGCAGCTTTGACAGGCCGGGCACTGAAGCTTTCTTT. The entire variable domain, with the rest obtained from reference TRBV29-1 and TRBJ1-1, is as follows: SAVISQKPSRDICQRGTSLTIQCQVDSQVTMMFWYRQQPGQSLTLIATANQGSEATYESGFVIDKFPISRPNLTFSTLTVSNMSPEDSSIYLCSFDRPGTEAFFGQGTRLTVV.

This clonotype was detected ten times or more. The genes are TRBV2 and TRBJ1-5; 8 nucleotides agree with TRBD1. CDR3 length: 14 residues. The V gene end was trimmed by 6 bases and the J gene end by 2 bases; junction bases not matched to a gene: 3. The germline CDR1 and CDR2 sequences are SNHLY and FYNNEI. The CDR3 is CASRDRAGNQPQHF. The CDR3 DNA sequence: TGTGCCAGCAGGGACAGGGCGGGCAATCAGCCCCAGCATTTT.

This clonotype showed up just a few times. The rearrangement uses TRBV10-3 and TRBJ1-2, with 9 positions matching TRBD1. J was trimmed by 5 bases and V by 0 bases; bases with no gene match: 7. There are 16 residues in the CDR3. Germline CDR1 ENHRY, CDR2 SYGVKD. CDR3 nucleotides: TGTGCCATCAGTGAGTCGATTATGGGACAGGGATATGGCTACACCTTC. Translation: CAISESIMGQGYGYTF.